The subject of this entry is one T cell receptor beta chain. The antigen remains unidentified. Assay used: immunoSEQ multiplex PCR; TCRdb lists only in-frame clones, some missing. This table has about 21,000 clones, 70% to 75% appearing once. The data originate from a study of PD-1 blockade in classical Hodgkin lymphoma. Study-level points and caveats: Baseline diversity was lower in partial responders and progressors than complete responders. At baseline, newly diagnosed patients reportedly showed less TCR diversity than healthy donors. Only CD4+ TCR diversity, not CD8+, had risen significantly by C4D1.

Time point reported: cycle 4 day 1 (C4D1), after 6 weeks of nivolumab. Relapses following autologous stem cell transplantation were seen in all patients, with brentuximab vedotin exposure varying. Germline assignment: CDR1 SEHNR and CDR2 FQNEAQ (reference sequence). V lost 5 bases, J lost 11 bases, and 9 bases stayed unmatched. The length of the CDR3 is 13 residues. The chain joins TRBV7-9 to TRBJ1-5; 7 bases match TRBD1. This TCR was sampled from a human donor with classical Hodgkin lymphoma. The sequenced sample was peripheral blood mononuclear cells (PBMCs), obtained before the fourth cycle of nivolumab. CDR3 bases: TGTGCCAGCAGCCTAGGGACAGCGCCAGCCCAGCATTTT. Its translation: CASSLGTAPAQHF.